The next 9 T cell receptor beta chains were all read from a single sample in a study of blood T cell repertoires in COVID-19. Generated by immunoSEQ multiplex PCR, the TCRdb table keeps only in-frame clones and is missing some. The sample contains 150,000 or so clones, about 80% of which appear only once. Material for sequencing was peripheral blood. These receptors were obtained from a human donor in a cohort sampled during active COVID-19.

This clone was recorded once. V and J are TRBV9 and TRBJ1-1, with 7 bases identical to TRBD1. Trimming at V came to 4 bases and at J to 5 bases, leaving 8 bases not matched to a gene. The CDR3 contains 14 residues. CDR1 and CDR2 from the germline V gene are SGDLS and YYNGEE. The CDR3 loop is CASSPQTGWTEAFF. CDR3 nucleotide sequence: TGTGCCAGCAGCCCACAGACAGGGTGGACTGAAGCTTTCTTT.

V usage is TRBV19 and J usage is TRBJ1-6, with 9 bases identical to TRBD1. This CDR3 contains 14 residues. V lost 6 bases to trimming and J lost 7 bases; unmatched junction nucleotides: 4. Per germline, CDR1 LNHDA and CDR2 SQIVND (reference sequence). CDR3 sequence: CASRWTGANSPLHF. Here the CDR3 DNA reads TGTGCCAGTAGGTGGACAGGGGCCAATTCACCCCTCCACTTT.

V gene TRBV6-5 combines with J gene TRBJ1-2; D might be TRBD1 (5 bases). The V and J ends lost 6 bases and 6 bases respectively, with 20 bases between them. Germline CDR1 MNHEY, CDR2 SVGAGI. The CDR3 extends over 15 amino acids. The CDR3 sequence is CASSLKRLGGDGYTF. The CDR3 bases are TGTGCCAGCAGCCTTAAGAGGTTGGGAGGGGATGGCTACACCTTC.

The V and J genes are TRBV11-2 and TRBJ2-1; 16 bases match TRBD2. The CDR3 totals 19 residues. Germline CDR1 and CDR2: SGHAT and FQNNGV. J gave up 2 bases and V 4 bases, and 8 bases lay outside the gene matches. CDR3 sequence (DNA): TGTGCCAGCAGCTCGGGACTAGCGGGAGGGTGGGGCCCCTACAATGAGCAGTTCTTC. Its translation is CASSSGLAGGWGPYNEQFF. The full variable domain, with the rest looked up from reference TRBV11-2 and TRBJ2-1, is EAGVAQSPRYKIIEKRQSVAFWCNPISGHATLYWYQQILGQGPKLLIQFQNNGVVDDSQLPKDRFSAERLKGVDSTLKIQPAKLEDSAVYLCASSSGLAGGWGPYNEQFFGPGTRLTVL.

The chain employs TRBV13 and TRBJ2-1; 8 nucleotides agree with TRBD1. V lost 8 bases, J lost 4 bases, and 7 bases stayed unmatched. There are 14 residues in the CDR3. CDR1 and CDR2 from the germline V gene are PRHDT and FYEKMQ (reference sequence). The chain's CDR3 is CASHPDRVYNEQFF. The CDR3 DNA reads TGTGCCAGCCATCCGGACAGGGTTTACAATGAGCAGTTCTTC.

The gene calls are TRBV19 and TRBJ1-2, with 7 bases that match TRBD1. Germline values: CDR1 LNHDA, CDR2 SQIVND (reference sequence). With 5 bases clipped from V and 2 bases from J, the junction kept 2 bases outside the gene matches. This CDR3 spans 13 amino acids. The CDR3 region has the DNA TGTGCCAGTAGTGCGGACAGGAACTATGGCTACACCTTC. This gives the protein CASSADRNYGYTF.

The rearrangement uses TRBV9 and TRBJ2-3, with TRBD1 matching 10 bases. The ends lost 3 bases at V and 2 bases at J; junction bases unmatched: 3. Germline V CDR1 and CDR2: SGDLS, YYNGEE. This CDR3 spans 15 amino acids. This chain's CDR3 is CASSAGTGDTDTQYF. The CDR3 DNA is TGTGCCAGCAGCGCCGGGACAGGGGACACAGATACGCAGTATTTT.

V and J are TRBV9 and TRBJ1-6, with D possibly being TRBD1 (6 bases). The ends were cut back, 0 bases at V and 2 bases at J, with 9 bases in the middle. CDR1 SGDLS and CDR2 YYNGEE come from the germline V gene. This CDR3 contains 16 residues. In DNA form, the CDR3 reads TGTGCCAGCAGCGTAGAGGGACAACCCTATAATTCACCCCTCCACTTT. Translating gives CASSVEGQPYNSPLHF.

V gene TRBV5-4 combines with J gene TRBJ1-2; D is perhaps TRBD1 (6 bases). Germline V gene sequence: CDR1 SGHNT, CDR2 YYREEE (reference sequence). This CDR3 is 14 amino acids long. The V gene lost 0 bases and the J gene lost 0 bases, with 6 bases spanning the gap. The CDR3 protein is CASSLGTANYGYTF. In nucleotides, the CDR3 is TGTGCCAGCAGCTTGGGGACAGCTAACTATGGCTACACCTTC.